What follows are 26 T cell receptor beta chains derived from one specimen sequenced in a study of blood T cell repertoires in COVID-19. Some clones are missing from TCRdb's copy, which holds only in-frame ones; the method was immunoSEQ multiplex PCR. The sample lists roughly 350,000 clones; approximately 87% were seen once. Sequenced sample: peripheral blood. The receptor source for this set is a woman in her 30s with COVID-19, enrolled during active disease.

In its sample, this clone was seen once. V gene TRBV5-4 combines with J gene TRBJ1-2, with 7 bases matching TRBD1. Germline V gene data show CDR1 as SGHNT and CDR2 as YYREEE (reference sequence). V was clipped by 3 bases and J by 7 bases; unmatched bases: 6. This CDR3 has 13 residues. CDR3: CASSSRGDFGYTF. As DNA, the CDR3 is TGTGCCAGCAGCTCCAGGGGGGATTTTGGCTACACCTTC.

The rearrangement links TRBV15 to TRBJ2-3; perhaps TRBD2 as D (5 bases). CDR3 length equals 14 residues. V was trimmed by 5 bases and J by 0 bases, leaving 9 bases between them. Germline-derived CDR1 and CDR2 are LNHNV and YYDKDF (reference sequence). The CDR3 sequence: CATSVRGSTDTQYF. Here the CDR3 DNA reads TGTGCCACCAGCGTCCGAGGGAGCACAGATACGCAGTATTTT.

This chain connects TRBV3-1 (or the pseudogene TRBV3-2) to TRBJ2-7, with 8 bases that match TRBD2. Germline CDR1 LGHDT, CDR2 YNNKEL (reference sequence). V gave up 5 bases and J gave up 3 bases; unmatched junction bases: 6. The CDR3 loop spans 14 amino acids. The CDR3 coding sequence is TGTGCCAGCAGCTACGGGACTAGAGGCTACGAGCAGTACTTC. It codes for CASSYGTRGYEQYF.

This clone was counted at least ten times. The rearrangement joins TRBV15 to TRBJ2-6; possibly TRBD1 for D (6 bases). This CDR3 region has 17 residues. The V gene lost 1 base and the J gene lost 0 bases, with 10 bases spanning the gap. The V gene's germline CDR1 is LNHNV and CDR2 YYDKDF (reference sequence). The CDR3 here is CATSRGTADSGANVLTF. CDR3 nucleotide sequence: TGTGCCACCAGCAGAGGGACAGCTGACTCTGGGGCCAACGTCCTGACTTTC.

V and J are TRBV11-3 and TRBJ2-3, with 9 bases aligning to TRBD1. The V segment lost 2 bases and the J segment 2 bases; nucleotides outside the gene matches: 2. This CDR3 spans 15 amino acids. Germline CDR1 reads SGHNT; CDR2 reads YENEEA. As DNA, the CDR3 is TGTGCCAGCAGCTTAACAGGGGGCTCCACAGATACGCAGTATTTT. Protein sequence: CASSLTGGSTDTQYF.

This chain connects TRBV2 to TRBJ2-7; D unclear. This CDR3 has 11 residues. Deletions cut 8 bases from V and 3 bases from J, with 8 bases between. The germline gives CDR1 SNHLY, CDR2 FYNNEI. This chain's CDR3 is CASEKSYEQYF. CDR3 coding DNA: TGTGCCAGCGAAAAGAGCTACGAGCAGTACTTC.

The gene calls are TRBV12-5 and TRBJ2-3; D possibly corresponds to TRBD2 (6 bases). Trimming removed 3 bases from V and 6 bases from J, with 13 bases in between. Germline-derived CDR1 and CDR2 are LGHNT and FRNRAP. The CDR3 contains 14 residues. The CDR3: CASGFGLSTDTQYF. Here the CDR3 DNA reads TGTGCTAGTGGTTTCGGACTATCCACGGATACGCAGTATTTT.

This chain connects TRBV30 to TRBJ2-7; TRBD1 is a possible D gene (5 bases). The CDR3 totals 12 residues. In germline, CDR1 is GTSNPN, CDR2 SVGIG (reference sequence). The ends were cut back, 1 base at V and 7 bases at J, with 11 bases in the middle. This CDR3 is CAWSAVKGEQYF. The DNA for the CDR3 is TGTGCCTGGAGTGCCGTCAAGGGGGAGCAGTACTTC.

This sequence joins TRBV20-1 and TRBJ2-5; 7 bases fit TRBD1. The ends lost 3 bases at V and 5 bases at J; junction bases unmatched: 6. Germline V gene sequence: CDR1 DFQATT, CDR2 SNEGSKA (reference sequence). There are 13 residues in the CDR3. The CDR3 DNA reads TGCAGTGCTAGTACACAGGGGAGTGAGACCCAGTACTTC. Translated, it gives CSASTQGSETQYF.

The J gene is TRBJ2-5, the V gene TRBV15; 7 bases are shared with TRBD1. The germline gives CDR1 LNHNV, CDR2 YYDKDF (reference sequence). This CDR3 spans 16 amino acids. The V and J ends lost 1 base and 5 bases, in that order; junction bases with no gene match: 10. The CDR3 is CATSRGQGSRRETQYF. CDR3 sequence (DNA): TGTGCCACCAGCAGAGGACAGGGATCACGGCGGGAGACCCAGTACTTC. The full variable domain, in which reference TRBV15 and TRBJ2-5 provide the parts outside the CDR3, is DAMVIQNPRYQVTQFGKPVTLSCSQTLNHNVMYWYQQKSSQAPKLLFHYYDKDFNNEADTPDNFQSRRPNTSFCFLDIRSPGLGDTAMYLCATSRGQGSRRETQYFGPGTRLLVL.

The V gene is TRBV15, the J gene TRBJ2-2; D ambiguous. The V gene lost 3 bases and the J gene lost 4 bases, with 9 bases spanning the gap. Germline loops: CDR1 LNHNV, CDR2 YYDKDF (reference sequence). The CDR3 has 14 residues. The CDR3 bases are TGTGCCACCAGCAGTTTCGAGAGCACCGGGGAGCTGTTTTTT. It codes for CATSSFESTGELFF. The full variable domain, with the rest looked up from reference TRBV15 and TRBJ2-2, is DAMVIQNPRYQVTQFGKPVTLSCSQTLNHNVMYWYQQKSSQAPKLLFHYYDKDFNNEADTPDNFQSRRPNTSFCFLDIRSPGLGDTAMYLCATSSFESTGELFFGEGSRLTVL.

The chain recombines TRBV7-8 with TRBJ2-1; TRBD1 might be the D (6 bases). With 5 bases removed from V and 6 bases from J, the gap between germline ends came to 14 bases. Germline CDR1 is SGHVS and CDR2 is FQNEAQ. The length of the CDR3 is 14 residues. CDR3 bases: TGTGCCAGCAGCCAACCGGGACATCCCAATGAGCAGTTCTTC. Translating it yields CASSQPGHPNEQFF.

This clone was seen once. V is TRBV4-1 and J is TRBJ2-7; D might be TRBD2 (6 bases). CDR1 is MGHRA and CDR2 is YSYEKL in the germline V gene. This CDR3 contains 15 residues. V lost 4 bases and J 2 bases, leaving 15 bases between the germline ends. DNA for the CDR3: TGCGCCAGCAGCCCCTCGGGACTCCGTCCCTACGAGCAGTACTTC. Protein product: CASSPSGLRPYEQYF.

This rearrangement joins TRBV5-4 to TRBJ2-1, with TRBD2 matching over 10 bases. Germline-derived CDR1 and CDR2 are SGHNT and YYREEE (reference sequence). With V trimmed by 4 bases and J by 9 bases, 10 bases remained unmatched. The CDR3 covers 15 residues. The CDR3 nucleotides are TGTGCCAGCAGCCTATGGGGTAGCGGGAGGAGTGAGCAGTTCTTC. It is translated as CASSLWGSGRSEQFF.

V is TRBV7-9 and J is TRBJ1-4; D is perhaps TRBD1 (5 bases). CDR1 is SEHNR, CDR2 FQNEAQ, per germline (reference sequence). This CDR3 is built from 15 residues. The V end was cut by 5 bases, the J end by 6 bases, with 16 bases between. The CDR3 region has the DNA TGTGCCAGCAGCCCATTGGGGGGGTCTGATGAAAAACTGTTTTTT. It encodes CASSPLGGSDEKLFF.

The chain links TRBV28 to TRBJ2-7, with 7 bases that match TRBD1. The CDR3 sequence is 13 residues long. J gave up 4 bases and V 7 bases, and 7 bases lay outside the gene matches. Germline loops: CDR1 MDHEN, CDR2 SYDVKM. CDR3 residues: CASTRRTGYEQYF. For the CDR3, the DNA is TGTGCCAGCACTCGGAGGACAGGATACGAGCAGTACTTC.

The genes are TRBV28 and TRBJ1-2; D might be TRBD1 (5 bases). Germline CDR1 is MDHEN and CDR2 is SYDVKM. V lost 8 bases and J 4 bases, leaving 20 bases between the germline ends. This CDR3 comprises 15 residues. The CDR3 loop reads CASDILGRRGYGYTF. In nucleotides, the CDR3 is TGTGCCAGCGACATCCTGGGACGGAGGGGCTATGGCTACACCTTC.

The sample holds one count of this clone. The CDR3 reads CSVGLTTDTQYF. CDR3 sequence (DNA): TGCAGCGTCGGACTTACCACAGATACGCAGTATTTT. This chain links TRBV29-1 with TRBJ2-3; D perhaps matches TRBD2 (5 bases). Trimming cost V 6 bases and J 2 bases, with 9 bases left between them. The germline V gene has CDR1 SQVTM and CDR2 ANQGSEA. This CDR3 has 12 amino acids.

The chain employs TRBV6-1 and TRBJ2-1, with 7 bases fitting TRBD1. The V gene's germline CDR1 is MNHNS and CDR2 SASEGT. The V segment lost 3 bases and the J segment 3 bases; nucleotides outside the gene matches: 11. The CDR3 extends over 17 amino acids. The CDR3 DNA is TGTGCCAGCAGTGACCCAAGAAGGACAGGTAACTACAATGAGCAGTTCTTC. It encodes CASSDPRRTGNYNEQFF.

The CDR3 nucleotides read TGCGCCAGCAGTGAGACCGGGTATGAGCAGTTCTTC. Translation: CASSETGYEQFF. The gene calls are TRBV10-2 and TRBJ2-1, with D unresolved. The germline V and J ends were trimmed by 2 bases and 8 bases, with 7 bases remaining between them. The CDR3 covers 12 residues. Germline CDR1 is WSHSY and CDR2 is SAAADI.

The V call is TRBV10-2, the J call TRBJ1-4; a weak D match, TRBD1 (5 bases). The V and J ends lost 10 bases and 2 bases respectively, with 11 bases between them. This CDR3 is built from 13 residues. Germline V gene data show CDR1 as WSHSY and CDR2 as SAAADI. Here the CDR3 reads CATKGVTNEKLFF. The CDR3 DNA is TGCGCCACCAAAGGGGTGACTAATGAAAAACTGTTTTTT.

The chain carries TRBV27 and TRBJ2-3; 7 positions match TRBD2. After removal of 6 bases from V and 2 bases from J, the junction contained 17 bases not matched to a gene. CDR3 length: 18 amino acids. Germline V gene lookup returns CDR1 MNHEY and CDR2 SMNVEV (reference sequence). The CDR3 loop reads CASRTPSLASTHTDTQYF. The CDR3 bases are TGTGCCAGCAGGACACCCTCACTAGCGTCCACCCACACAGATACGCAGTATTTT.

This sequence joins TRBV6-5 and TRBJ1-1; weak D call: TRBD1 (6 bases). CDR1 and CDR2 (germline): MNHEY, SVGAGI. CDR3 length equals 15 residues. Trimming shortened V by 4 bases and J by 0 bases, and 12 bases separated the two germline ends. CDR3 residues: CASSSGAYMNTEAFF. As DNA, the CDR3 is TGTGCCAGCAGTTCAGGGGCCTACATGAACACTGAAGCTTTCTTT.

This chain uses TRBV30 with TRBJ2-2; TRBD1 matches at 9 bases. The germline CDR1 and CDR2 sequences are GTSNPN and SVGIG (reference sequence). The CDR3 loop spans 14 amino acids. Trimming took 6 bases from V and 2 from J; bases not matched to a gene: 4. The CDR3 is CACGTGINTGELFF. In DNA form, the CDR3 reads TGTGCCTGTGGGACAGGGATTAACACCGGGGAGCTGTTTTTT.

This chain links TRBV6-6 with TRBJ1-1, with a possible D match to TRBD1 (6 bases). Between the trimmed V and J ends, which lost 5 bases and 10 bases, there was a span of 20 bases. The CDR3 is made up of 14 amino acids. Germline CDR1 is MNHNY and CDR2 is SVGAGI (reference sequence). CDR3 sequence (DNA): TGTGCCAGCAGTCCCGGGACATCACCCCACGGAGCTTTCTTT. This encodes CASSPGTSPHGAFF.

Only a few counts were recorded for this clone. The chain has TRBV5-1 and TRBJ2-7, with 8 bases identical to TRBD1. V was clipped by 1 base and J by 6 bases; unmatched bases: 6. Germline V gene data show CDR1 as SGHRS and CDR2 as YFSETQ. The CDR3 extends over 14 amino acids. Here the CDR3 DNA reads TGCGCCAGCAGCTTGACCCAGGGGGCTGGCGAGCAGTACTTC. Encoded protein: CASSLTQGAGEQYF.